Described below is a single T cell receptor (beta chain) sequence and its context. The data were obtained in a study of regulatory T cells in long-lasting Graves disease. Time point given: newly diagnosed GD, antithyroid drugs for less than 3 months. The TCR library used RNA extracted from PBMCs. With iRepertoire HTBI primers and Arm-PCR of CDR3 regions, TCR beta libraries were built. TCRdb recomputed calls from the multiplex PCR reads with MiXCR, one row per CDR3 protein. The profile covers about 560,000 distinct CDR3 sequences, with about 16% appearing a single time and more than 10% taken by the ten largest. The sample also formed part of further work on T cells in Graves' hyperthyroidism and ophthalmopathy.

The specimen was peripheral blood mononuclear cells (PBMCs), collected at new diagnosis, from a patient treated with antithyroid drugs. The source of this sequence is a man aged 18 to 29 with Graves disease.

CDR3 residues: CSALRDINQPQHF. For the CDR3, the DNA is TGCAGTGCCCTCAGGGATATCAATCAGCCCCAGCATTTT. V and J are TRBV20-1 and TRBJ1-5; maybe TRBD1 (5 bases). The V and J ends lost 6 bases and 3 bases respectively, with 12 bases between them. The CDR3 contains 13 residues. Germline V gene lookup returns CDR1 DFQATT and CDR2 SNEGSKA (reference sequence).